The clone carrying this T cell receptor (beta chain) was detected a few times. This sample is part of a study of cytomegalovirus exposure and HLA in healthy donors. V gave up 7 bases and J gave up 0 bases, with 12 bases separating them. CDR3 length: 15 amino acids. Germline V gene sequence: CDR1 MNHEY, CDR2 SVGAGI. It was with 60 Vbeta and 13 Jbeta primers that the PCR ran. Sequenced by immunoSEQ multiplex PCR; TCRdb stores in-frame clones only, minus some. The sample has some 120,000 clones, 9.5% seen once; the top ten hold less than 4%. The clonotype originates from a man aged 25-40 years in good health and CMV-seronegative. Sequencing was performed on PBMCs. The chain links TRBV6-5 to TRBJ1-4; possibly TRBD1 for D (6 bases). CDR3 in amino acids: CASTQGWATNEKLFF. CDR3 in DNA: TGTGCCAGCACACAGGGTTGGGCAACTAATGAAAAACTGTTTTTT.